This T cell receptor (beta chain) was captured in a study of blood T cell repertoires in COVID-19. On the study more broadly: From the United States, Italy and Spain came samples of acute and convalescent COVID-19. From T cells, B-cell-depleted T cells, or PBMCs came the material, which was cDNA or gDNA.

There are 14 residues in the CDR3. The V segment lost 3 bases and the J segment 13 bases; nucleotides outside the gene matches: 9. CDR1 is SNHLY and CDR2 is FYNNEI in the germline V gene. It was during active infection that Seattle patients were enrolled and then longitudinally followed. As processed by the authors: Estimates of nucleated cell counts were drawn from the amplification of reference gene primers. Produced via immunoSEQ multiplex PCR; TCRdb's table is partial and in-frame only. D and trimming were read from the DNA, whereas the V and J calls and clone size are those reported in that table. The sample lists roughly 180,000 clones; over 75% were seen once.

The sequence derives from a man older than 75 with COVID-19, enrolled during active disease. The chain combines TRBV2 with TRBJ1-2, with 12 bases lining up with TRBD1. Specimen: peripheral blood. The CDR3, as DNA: TGTGCCAGCAGTGATGCCCGGGACAGGGGGCACCTCACCTTC. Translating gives CASSDARDRGHLTF.